A single TCR beta chain is shown here with its context. Its matching antigen is unknown. Only in-frame clones appear in the TCRdb table, and some are missing; sequencing was by immunoSEQ multiplex PCR. The table has approximately 140,000 clones, about 93% seen once. This specimen comes from a study of T cell responses to AZD1222 COVID-19 vaccine. Findings and limits, study-wide: Recipients of two AZD1222 doses showed rising Spike-specific TCR breadth and depth. Clonal diversity was possibly underestimated, and white British individuals and females predominated among donors. As reported, nearly half of all spike-specific TCRs target variant regions that are unmutated. Repertoires were obtained solely post-peak T cell response.

The receptor's source is an adult in good health. The specimen was peripheral blood, collected on day 0 of AZD1222 vaccination.

The CDR3: CAREAFRDKTNYGYTF. The CDR3, as DNA: TGCGCCAGAGAAGCCTTCCGGGACAAGACTAACTATGGCTACACCTTC. The chain joins TRBV10-2 to TRBJ1-2; TRBD1 might be the D (6 bases). There are 16 residues in the CDR3. Per germline, CDR1 WSHSY and CDR2 SAAADI. The V end lost 9 bases, the J end lost 0 bases, and 20 bases lay between the germline ends.